Each of the 31 T cell receptor beta chains below was sequenced from the same sample in a study of T cells in localized non-small cell lung cancer. Some clones are missing from TCRdb's copy, which holds only in-frame ones; the method was immunoSEQ multiplex PCR. The sample consists of 45,000 to 65,000 clones, roughly 90% of them appearing once. The source was peripheral blood, collected before any cancer treatment. These receptors all stem from a man aged 35 to 70 with stage I squamous cell lung carcinoma.

The chain uses TRBV4-2 and TRBJ2-7; the match to TRBD2 covers 10 bases. The CDR3 has 18 residues. Germline lookup yields CDR1 LGHNA and CDR2 YNFKEQ. Germline trimming cut 1 base from V and 5 bases from J; bases unmatched to any gene: 14. The DNA of the CDR3 is TGTGCCAGCAGCCAAGGGGGGACTAGCGCACGAAGGGACAACGAGCAGTACTTC. This sequence encodes CASSQGGTSARRDNEQYF.

V and J are TRBV29-1 and TRBJ2-7, with a possible D match to TRBD1 (6 bases). Germline CDR1 SQVTM, CDR2 ANQGSEA. V lost 7 bases and J lost 3, with 16 bases in between. The CDR3 has 13 residues. CDR3: CSGGQKWNYEQYF. The CDR3 nucleotides are TGCAGCGGGGGGCAGAAGTGGAACTACGAGCAGTACTTC.

The V gene is TRBV7-6, the J gene TRBJ2-1; TRBD2 aligns across 13 bases. The germline gives CDR1 SGHVS, CDR2 FNYEAQ. V trimming: 1 base; J trimming: 8 bases; junction bases outside the gene matches: 5. The CDR3 sequence is 16 residues long. The CDR3 DNA sequence: TGTGCCAGCAGCTTAGGGACTAGCGGGAGTGTCTATGAGCAGTTCTTC. It yields the protein CASSLGTSGSVYEQFF.

V is TRBV7-2 and J is TRBJ1-2; a weak D match, TRBD1 (5 bases). The CDR3 contains 13 residues. Germline V CDR1 and CDR2: SGHTA, FQGNSA. V was shortened by 1 base and J by 8 bases, with 11 bases between the two germline ends. The CDR3 is CASSLEGRLGYTF. Written as DNA, the CDR3 is TGTGCCAGCAGCTTAGAGGGGAGACTCGGCTACACCTTC.

This clone was seen more than once but under ten times. The chain links TRBV27 to TRBJ2-7, with D possibly being TRBD1 (5 bases). CDR3 length equals 14 residues. Per germline, CDR1 MNHEY and CDR2 SMNVEV (reference sequence). V dropped 2 bases and J dropped 1 base, with 9 bases sitting between them. The chain's CDR3 is CASSLAGWSYEQYF. In DNA form, the CDR3 reads TGTGCCAGCAGTTTAGCAGGGTGGTCCTACGAGCAGTACTTC.

The chain links TRBV15 to TRBJ2-7, with 7 bases aligning to TRBD1. From germline, CDR1 is LNHNV and CDR2 YYDKDF (reference sequence). This CDR3 has 16 residues. V lost 0 bases and J lost 3; bases outside the gene matches: 8. The CDR3 here is CATSRDWPGTDYEQYF. In nucleotides, the CDR3 is TGTGCCACCAGCAGAGATTGGCCAGGGACAGACTACGAGCAGTACTTC.

The chain has TRBV15 and TRBJ1-3, with no clear D. CDR1 and CDR2 from the germline V gene are LNHNV and YYDKDF (reference sequence). The CDR3 extends over 15 amino acids. V was trimmed by 0 bases and J by 2 bases, leaving 8 bases between them. The CDR3 sequence: CATSRDIGTGNTIYF. CDR3 bases: TGTGCCACCAGCAGAGATATTGGTACTGGAAACACCATATATTTT.

The CDR3 loop reads CASSFRLAGATDTQYF. DNA of the CDR3: TGTGCCAGCAGCTTCCGACTAGCGGGAGCCACAGATACGCAGTATTTT. This chain connects TRBV14 to TRBJ2-3; TRBD2 matches 12 bases. V was pared by 5 bases and J by 2 bases, with 5 bases of the junction left unmatched. The CDR3 covers 16 residues. Germline lookup yields CDR1 SGHDN and CDR2 FVKESK.

This chain connects TRBV9 to TRBJ2-1; D uncertain. The CDR3 runs to 11 residues. From germline, CDR1 is SGDLS and CDR2 YYNGEE. Trimming shortened V by 2 bases and J by 8 bases, and 5 bases separated the two germline ends. The CDR3 reads CASSVGHEQFF. The CDR3 bases are TGTGCCAGCAGCGTCGGCCATGAGCAGTTCTTC.

This clone was observed a handful of times. This chain connects TRBV28 to TRBJ2-7, with D tentatively TRBD1 (5 bases). Trimming took 6 bases from V and 0 from J, leaving 12 bases between them. The germline gives CDR1 MDHEN, CDR2 SYDVKM. CDR3 size: 14 residues. CDR3 nucleotide sequence: TGTGCCAGCAGCCCGACAGTGATCTCCTACGAGCAGTACTTC. Protein product: CASSPTVISYEQYF.

This chain joins TRBV5-1 and TRBJ2-1; TRBD1 or TRBD2 may be the D gene (5 bases each). Per the germline V gene, CDR1 is SGHRS and CDR2 is YFSETQ. V was cut by 0 bases and J by 8 bases, with 18 bases left in between. The CDR3 length is 16 residues. The CDR3 nucleotides are TGCGCCAGCAGCTTGGGACCGGGGCCGGAAGGGTATGAGCAGTTCTTC. The encoded protein is CASSLGPGPEGYEQFF.

This clone was counted once. The chain is built from TRBV10-3 and TRBJ2-1; TRBD2 aligns across 8 bases. The CDR3 runs 16 residues. Losses at the gene ends were 4 bases for V and 0 bases for J; bases not matched to a gene: 5. CDR1 is ENHRY and CDR2 is SYGVKD in the germline V gene. The CDR3: CAISVFSGDSYNEQFF. For the CDR3, the DNA is TGTGCCATCAGTGTTTTTAGCGGGGACTCCTACAATGAGCAGTTCTTC.

This CDR3 reads CASRSTGNNQPQHF. CDR3 nucleotide sequence: TGTGCCAGTCGTAGTACCGGTAATAATCAGCCCCAGCATTTT. The chain joins TRBV19 to TRBJ1-5; D ambiguous. Germline CDR1 reads LNHDA; CDR2 reads SQIVND (reference sequence). Trimming stripped 8 bases from V and 4 bases from J, with 15 bases between. The CDR3 contains 14 residues.

This chain connects TRBV5-4 to TRBJ2-5; 13 bases fit TRBD2. Trimming at V came to 4 bases and at J to 2 bases, leaving 11 bases not matched to a gene. Germline V gene sequence: CDR1 SGHNT, CDR2 YYREEE (reference sequence). The CDR3 sequence is 18 residues long. The CDR3 reads CASSPLGLAGSPQETQYF. CDR3 bases: TGTGCCAGCAGCCCCTTGGGACTAGCGGGATCCCCACAAGAGACCCAGTACTTC.

Here the CDR3 reads CASRTAASYEQYF. In nucleotides, the CDR3 is TGTGCCAGCAGGACGGCTGCATCCTACGAGCAGTACTTC. The chain couples TRBV5-6 to TRBJ2-5; no reliable D call. The end of the DNA aligns better with TRBJ2-7, so the J call may be wrong. Germline CDR1 SGHDT, CDR2 YYEEEE. The CDR3 has 13 amino acids.

The rearrangement uses TRBV7-8 and TRBJ2-6; D is unclear. V lost 1 base to trimming and J lost 0 bases, with 10 bases between them. This CDR3 spans 17 amino acids. Germline lookup yields CDR1 SGHVS and CDR2 FQNEAQ. This CDR3 is CASSLGVGSSGANVLTF. The CDR3 region has the DNA TGTGCCAGCAGCTTAGGGGTCGGTTCCTCTGGGGCCAACGTCCTGACTTTC.

The chain links TRBV5-1 to TRBJ1-5; D gene uncertain. V was cut by 5 bases and J by 6 bases, with 15 bases left in between. Germline V CDR1 and CDR2: SGHRS, YFSETQ. The length of the CDR3 is 14 residues. CDR3 amino acids: CASSPEGSGQPQHF. CDR3 coding DNA: TGCGCCAGCAGTCCCGAGGGTTCAGGTCAGCCCCAGCATTTT.

V and J are TRBV28 and TRBJ2-7, with D unresolved. The CDR3 spans 15 residues. Germline CDR1 MDHEN, CDR2 SYDVKM. Deletions cut 3 bases from V and 2 bases from J, with 14 bases between. Here the CDR3 DNA reads TGTGCCAGCAGTTTCGTCGGAGACGTTACCTACGAGCAGTACTTC. It encodes CASSFVGDVTYEQYF.

This chain joins TRBV7-2 and TRBJ1-1, with unresolved D. CDR1 is SGHTA, CDR2 FQGNSA, per germline. V lost 5 bases and J 1 base, leaving 5 bases between the germline ends. CDR3 length: 12 residues. CDR3 residues: CASSPQNTEAFF. CDR3 bases: TGTGCCAGCAGCCCACAGAACACTGAAGCTTTCTTT.

The rearrangement joins TRBV6-5 to TRBJ1-2, with a tentative D call TRBD1 (6 bases). With 2 bases removed from V and 2 bases from J, the gap between germline ends came to 9 bases. Germline V gene lookup returns CDR1 MNHEY and CDR2 SVGAGI. This CDR3 contains 14 residues. The chain's CDR3 is CASSYKGGNYGYTF. CDR3 DNA: TGTGCCAGCAGTTACAAGGGGGGGAACTATGGCTACACCTTC.

The chain joins TRBV25-1 to TRBJ1-6; no definite D call. CDR3 length: 16 residues. The V end was cut by 4 bases, the J end by 0 bases, with 10 bases between. Germline V gene sequence: CDR1 MGHDK, CDR2 SYGVNS. Here the CDR3 reads CASSGTGSSYNSPLHF. The DNA of the CDR3 is TGTGCCAGCAGTGGCACGGGGAGCTCCTATAATTCACCCCTCCACTTT.

This clone was detected only a few times. The chain links TRBV9 to TRBJ2-7; D gene uncertain. CDR1 is SGDLS, CDR2 YYNGEE, per germline. The CDR3 is 15 amino acids. V lost 1 base to trimming and J lost 0 bases, with 11 bases between them. As DNA, the CDR3 is TGTGCCAGCAGCGTATTTGCAGCAGACTCCTACGAGCAGTACTTC. This codes for CASSVFAADSYEQYF.

The V and J genes are TRBV14 and TRBJ2-7; tentatively, D is TRBD1 or TRBD2 (6 bases each). V lost 0 bases, J lost 6 bases, and 15 bases lay in between. Per germline, CDR1 SGHDN and CDR2 FVKESK. The CDR3 loop spans 15 amino acids. The CDR3 sequence is CASSQDYWGRGEQYF. In nucleotides, the CDR3 is TGTGCCAGCAGCCAAGATTATTGGGGGCGGGGCGAGCAGTACTTC.

The chain uses TRBV2 and TRBJ2-5; unclear D gene. CDR1 SNHLY and CDR2 FYNNEI come from the germline V gene. V lost 7 bases and J lost 5, with 8 bases in between. The CDR3 is 11 amino acids. For the CDR3, the DNA is TGTGCCAGCAAGCCGCTCGAGACCCAGTACTTC. Its translation: CASKPLETQYF.

The J gene is TRBJ1-2, the V gene TRBV21-1; the D call of TRBD1 is as the table states it, not checked on the DNA. TRBV21-1 is listed as a pseudogene. This CDR3 spans 15 amino acids. The CDR3 bases are TGTGCCAGCAGCAAAGTTCCAGGGGGATTCTATGGCTACACCTTC. It is translated as CASSKVPGGFYGYTF.

The chain combines TRBV21-1 with TRBJ1-4. TRBV21-1 has pseudogene status. This CDR3 has 13 amino acids. Here the CDR3 DNA reads TGTGCCAGCAGCAAAGAGGGTCGAGAAAAACTGTTTTTT. Translated: CASSKEGREKLFF.

The genes are TRBV6-5 and TRBJ2-7; D remains unclear. V lost 8 bases and J 5 bases, leaving 13 bases between the germline ends. Per the germline V gene, CDR1 is MNHEY and CDR2 is SVGAGI. The CDR3 runs 12 residues. CDR3 sequence: CASRSVRDEQYF. The CDR3 nucleotides read TGTGCCAGCCGAAGTGTTAGGGACGAGCAGTACTTC.

The chain uses TRBV4-3 and TRBJ1-2; no reliable D call. Germline V gene sequence: CDR1 LGHNA, CDR2 YSLEER. The CDR3 totals 13 residues. The V gene lost 4 bases and the J gene lost 2 bases, with 8 bases spanning the gap. This CDR3 reads CASSRNPNYGYTF. The CDR3 DNA sequence: TGCGCCAGCAGCCGCAACCCCAACTATGGCTACACCTTC.

V usage is TRBV5-4 and J usage is TRBJ2-7, with D perhaps TRBD2 (6 bases). CDR1 and CDR2 from the germline V gene are SGHNT and YYREEE (reference sequence). This CDR3 is 17 amino acids long. With 1 base removed from V and 2 bases from J, the gap between germline ends came to 19 bases. The CDR3 sequence is CASSLHPTSSTTYEQYF. The CDR3 DNA reads TGTGCCAGCAGCTTGCACCCTACTAGCTCAACCACCTACGAGCAGTACTTC.

V and J are TRBV2 and TRBJ1-5, with no clear D. Germline loops: CDR1 SNHLY, CDR2 FYNNEI. The CDR3 contains 14 residues. V lost 0 bases, J lost 6 bases, and 9 bases lay in between. This chain's CDR3 is CASSEANPSQPQHF. CDR3 DNA sequence: TGTGCCAGCAGTGAAGCAAATCCAAGTCAGCCCCAGCATTTT.

Here the CDR3 reads CASSSLHPRKTGELFF. The CDR3, as DNA: TGTGCCAGCAGTTCCCTCCACCCTAGGAAAACCGGGGAGCTGTTTTTT. The V call is TRBV28, the J call TRBJ2-2, with D unclear. Germline loops: CDR1 MDHEN, CDR2 SYDVKM. This CDR3 contains 16 residues. V was pared by 4 bases and J by 5 bases, with 17 bases between. The full variable domain, rest sourced from reference TRBV28 and TRBJ2-2, is DVKVTQSSRYLVKRTGEKVFLECVQDMDHENMFWYRQDPGLGLRLIYFSYDVKMKEKGDIPEGYSVSREKKERFSLILESASTNQTSMYLCASSSLHPRKTGELFFGEGSRLTVL.